This record covers a single T cell receptor (beta chain). The V end was cut by 0 bases, the J end by 0 bases, with 9 bases between. Per germline, CDR1 SGHAT and CDR2 FQNNGV. This CDR3 has 16 amino acids. Primers for the PCR totalled 60 Vbeta and 13 Jbeta. Clones were sequenced by immunoSEQ multiplex PCR, and TCRdb holds only the in-frame ones, with some missing. The profile shows around 130,000 clones, less than 85% of them singletons. These data originate in a study of cytomegalovirus exposure and HLA in healthy donors. The gene calls are TRBV11-2 and TRBJ2-1; D gene ambiguous. Sequenced input: PBMCs. The TCR sequence derives from a male donor in good health and CMV-seronegative. CDR3 residues: CASSLDAASSYNEQFF. CDR3 DNA: TGTGCCAGCAGCTTAGATGCGGCTAGCTCCTACAATGAGCAGTTCTTC.